A selection of T cell receptor beta chains follows, all from one sample in a study of T-cell reconstitution after alpha-beta-depleted transplantation in children. MiXCR was run by TCRdb on the PCR reads, yielding one entry per CDR3 protein. This sample yields approximately 510,000 distinct CDR3 sequences, of which around 19% are seen a single time; approximately 3% belongs to the top ten. The sample in question was PBMCs from the stem cell graft donor, obtained from the stem cell graft. The source of these receptors is a human donor who donated a stem cell graft to a child with acute lymphoblastic leukemia. The CDR3 runs from the conserved cysteine through the conserved F or W. The order of the fields is J gene, V gene, D gene, clone size, CDR3 protein, CDR3 DNA. The D gene is left open where the match is weak. Clone sizes are given selectively: once, few, many, or a class where the clone is expanded.

TRBJ2-1 | TRBV12-3/TRBV12-4 | - | few | CASSLTPGDNEQFF | TGTGCCAGCAGTTTAACCCCGGGGGACAATGAGCAGTTCTTC
TRBJ1-4 | TRBV7-9 | - | few | CASSLAAYNEKLFF | TGTGCCAGCAGCTTAGCGGCGTATAATGAAAAACTGTTTTTT
TRBJ2-6 | TRBV5-1 | TRBD2 | - | CASSLELGLAGGVPGANVLTF | TGCGCCAGCAGCTTGGAACTCGGACTAGCGGGAGGAGTCCCTGGGGCCAACGTCCTGACTTTC
TRBJ2-2 | TRBV5-1 | - | - | CASGRMGELFF | TGCGCCAGCGGGCGAATGGGGGAGCTGTTTTTT
TRBJ2-6 | TRBV12-3/TRBV12-4 | - | - | CASSPYGRANVLTF | TGTGCCAGCAGCCCCTACGGCAGGGCCAACGTCCTGACTTTC
TRBJ2-7 | TRBV5-1 | TRBD2 | few | CASSLSRTSNYEQYF | TGCGCCAGCAGCTTGAGTCGGACTAGCAACTACGAGCAGTACTTC
TRBJ1-4 | TRBV29-1 | - | - | CSVEDWSPNGEKLFF | TGCAGCGTTGAAGATTGGTCCCCCAACGGGGAAAAACTGTTTTTT
TRBJ2-3 | TRBV5-1 | TRBD1 | few | CASSTRDRGSTDTQYF | TGCGCCAGCAGCACGCGGGACAGGGGAAGCACAGATACGCAGTATTTT
TRBJ2-7 | TRBV20-1 | - | - | CSARVAEYYEQYF | TGCAGTGCTAGAGTCGCGGAGTACTACGAGCAGTACTTC
TRBJ2-7 | TRBV18 | - | few | CASSPLPEYEQYF | TGTGCCAGCTCACCCCTACCGGAGTACGAGCAGTACTTC
TRBJ2-7 | TRBV11-1 | - | - | CASSYHDGTSSYEQYF | TGTGCCAGCAGCTACCATGACGGAACCAGCTCCTACGAGCAGTACTTC
TRBJ2-1 | TRBV20-1 | TRBD2 | few | CSAKRGGGSSSYNEQFF | TGCAGTGCTAAAAGAGGCGGGGGTTCCAGCTCCTACAATGAGCAGTTCTTC
TRBJ2-3 | TRBV5-8 | - | few | CASSLVPYGAQYF | TGTGCCAGCAGCTTGGTTCCGTACGGGGCGCAGTATTTT
TRBJ2-3 | TRBV12-3/TRBV12-4 | - | few | CASSLSLAGFTDTQYF | TGTGCCAGCAGTTTAAGCTTGGCGGGGTTCACAGATACGCAGTATTTT
TRBJ2-7 | TRBV11-2 | - | - | CASSLERPGPEQYF | TGTGCCAGCAGCTTAGAGAGGCCAGGACCAGAGCAGTACTTC
TRBJ2-5 | TRBV7-7 | TRBD2 | - | CASSSGRGQKTQYF | TGTGCCAGCAGCAGTGGGAGGGGTCAGAAGACCCAGTACTTC
TRBJ2-3 | TRBV20-1 | TRBD1 | - | CSAGTGKRDTQYF | TGCAGTGCTGGGACAGGGAAACGAGATACGCAGTATTTT
TRBJ2-2 | TRBV7-9 | TRBD2 | - | CASRSLAGGNTGELFF | TGTGCCAGCAGGTCTTTAGCGGGAGGAAACACCGGGGAGCTGTTTTTT
TRBJ2-1 | TRBV5-1 | TRBD2 | many | CASSSGTSAYNEQFF | TGTGCCAGCAGTTCCGGGACTAGCGCGTACAATGAGCAGTTCTTC
TRBJ1-6 | TRBV5-6 | TRBD1 | - | CASSVQGRYSPLHF | TGTGCCAGCAGCGTACAGGGGCGGTATTCACCCCTCCACTTT
TRBJ2-1 | TRBV7-9 | TRBD2 | few | CASSLEVSGLKQFF | TGTGCCAGCAGCTTAGAAGTTAGCGGGTTAAAGCAGTTCTTC
TRBJ2-7 | TRBV12-5 | - | few | CASGLSLTYEQYF | TGTGCTAGTGGTTTGTCCCTTACCTACGAGCAGTACTTC
TRBJ1-5 | TRBV4-2 | - | few | CASSQGQLLNQPQHF | TGTGCCAGCAGCCAAGGACAGCTTCTAAATCAGCCCCAGCATTTT
TRBJ1-1 | TRBV7-2 | - | - | CASLPAGGRTEAFF | TGTGCCAGCCTACCGGCAGGAGGGAGGACTGAAGCTTTCTTT
TRBJ2-7 | TRBV19 | TRBD2 | - | CASSMVGTSVYEQYF | TGTGCCAGTAGTATGGTCGGGACTAGCGTCTACGAGCAGTACTTC
TRBJ2-7 | TRBV5-1 | - | few | CASSLASPRYEQYF | TGCGCCAGCAGCTTGGCCAGCCCCCGCTACGAGCAGTACTTC
TRBJ2-7 | TRBV10-3 | TRBD1 | - | CAIRAGQGNSEQYF | TGTGCCATCAGGGCGGGACAGGGAAACAGCGAGCAGTACTTC
TRBJ2-7 | TRBV7-9 | TRBD1 | few | CASSRRDRGYEQYF | TGTGCCAGCAGTAGGAGGGACAGGGGTTACGAGCAGTACTTC
TRBJ1-2 | TRBV10-3 | TRBD1 | few | CAISDPTTGKDYGYTF | TGTGCCATCAGTGACCCGACGACAGGGAAAGACTATGGCTACACCTTC
TRBJ2-7 | TRBV12-3/TRBV12-4 | - | many | CASSQHSSYEQYF | TGTGCCAGCAGTCAGCATTCCTCCTACGAGCAGTACTTC
TRBJ2-7 | TRBV3-1 | TRBD1 | - | CASSPGTSGQGVYF | TGTGCCAGCAGCCCCGGAACATCGGGACAGGGTGTGTACTTC
TRBJ2-7 | TRBV5-4 | TRBD1 | few | CASSLDRGPEQYF | TGTGCCAGCAGCTTGGACAGGGGGCCCGAGCAGTACTTC
TRBJ2-7 | TRBV27 | - | - | CATGYLSSYEQYF | TGTGCCACGGGTTACTTGAGCTCCTACGAGCAGTACTTC
TRBJ2-3 | TRBV20-1 | TRBD2 | few | CSASGLAGEITSTDTQYF | TGCAGTGCTTCAGGACTAGCGGGAGAAATTACTAGCACAGATACGCAGTATTTT
TRBJ2-3 | TRBV11-2 | - | - | CASSSRLADPTDTQYF | TGTGCCAGCAGCTCCCGGCTAGCCGACCCAACAGATACGCAGTATTTT
TRBJ2-5 | TRBV12-3/TRBV12-4 | TRBD2 | many | CASSLAGGGETQYF | TGTGCCAGCAGCTTAGCGGGAGGAGGAGAGACCCAGTACTTC
TRBJ2-1 | TRBV4-1 | TRBD2 | - | CASSLLSSGRASHEQFF | TGCGCCAGCAGCCTCTTAAGTAGCGGGAGGGCTTCCCATGAGCAGTTCTTC
TRBJ1-4 | TRBV12-3/TRBV12-4 | - | - | CASSLARNEKLFF | TGTGCCAGCAGTTTAGCGCGGAATGAAAAACTGTTTTTT
TRBJ2-1 | TRBV9 | - | - | CASSVGVGLGENEQFF | TGTGCCAGCAGCGTAGGGGTAGGTCTAGGGGAGAATGAGCAGTTCTTC
TRBJ2-7 | TRBV20-1 | - | many | CSASSGHRYEQYF | TGCAGTGCTAGTTCGGGACATCGATACGAGCAGTACTTC
TRBJ2-7 | TRBV10-3 | - | - | CAISESWKNNLRPHEQYF | TGTGCCATCAGTGAGAGTTGGAAGAATAACCTCCGGCCCCACGAGCAGTACTTC
TRBJ2-2 | TRBV11-2 | TRBD2 | - | CASSARLAGGPPGELFF | TGTGCCAGCAGCGCAAGACTAGCGGGAGGGCCGCCCGGGGAGCTGTTTTTT
TRBJ2-1 | TRBV5-1 | - | - | CASSLTVGLTHNEQFF | TGCGCCAGCAGCTTGACGGTTGGTCTAACCCACAATGAGCAGTTCTTC
TRBJ2-7 | TRBV29-1 | - | - | CSVEDQGYEQYF | TGCAGCGTTGAAGATCAGGGCTACGAGCAGTACTTC
TRBJ2-1 | TRBV5-6 | - | few | CASSLRGREQFF | TGTGCCAGCAGCTTGAGAGGCCGCGAGCAGTTCTTC
TRBJ2-5 | TRBV29-1 | TRBD1 | few | CSDQGAGETQYF | TGCAGCGACCAGGGGGCTGGGGAGACCCAGTACTTC
TRBJ2-3 | TRBV27 | - | few | CASSLLRLLVGADTQYF | TGTGCCAGCAGTTTACTTCGACTGTTGGTAGGGGCGGATACGCAGTATTTT
TRBJ2-1 | TRBV4-1 | TRBD2 | - | CASSLRASGTSSYNEQFF | TGCGCCAGCAGCCTCAGGGCTAGCGGGACCAGCTCCTACAATGAGCAGTTCTTC
TRBJ2-5 | TRBV7-3 | - | few | CASSLIPLGRETQYF | TGTGCCAGCAGCTTAATTCCCTTAGGGAGAGAGACCCAGTACTTC
TRBJ2-7 | TRBV5-1 | - | - | CASSLDRQAYEQYF | TGCGCCAGCAGCTTGGATCGGCAGGCCTACGAGCAGTACTTC
TRBJ1-2 | TRBV12-3/TRBV12-4 | - | - | CASSFGPNRNF | TGTGCCAGCAGTTTTGGCCCGAACAGAAACTTC
TRBJ2-7 | TRBV27 | TRBD1 | - | CASSQGQGRLREYF | TGTGCCAGCAGCCAGGGACAGGGGCGTCTCCGAGAGTACTTC
TRBJ2-1 | TRBV5-1 | TRBD2 | - | CASSPRAGTSGWEQFF | TGCGCCAGCAGCCCCCGGGCGGGGACTAGCGGGTGGGAGCAGTTCTTC